The subject of this entry is one TCR beta chain. Generated by immunoSEQ multiplex PCR, the TCRdb table keeps only in-frame clones and is missing some. The sample comprises 150,000 to 200,000 clones, approximately 95% of which are singletons, and 3.5% to 5% rests with the top ten. The data are from a study of blood T cell repertoires in COVID-19. V was clipped by 4 bases and J by 0 bases; unmatched bases: 12. CDR3 length: 17 residues. Germline CDR1 and CDR2: MNHEY and SVGEGT. The sequenced material came from peripheral blood. V gene TRBV6-2 or TRBV6-3 combines with J gene TRBJ2-7; 7 positions match TRBD2. The receptor comes from a woman between 45 and 65 years old with acute or convalescent COVID-19. CDR3 coding DNA: TGTGCCAGCAGTTCCCCCGGACGGGCGGGGGTCTCCTACGAGCAGTACTTC. Amino acids: CASSSPGRAGVSYEQYF.